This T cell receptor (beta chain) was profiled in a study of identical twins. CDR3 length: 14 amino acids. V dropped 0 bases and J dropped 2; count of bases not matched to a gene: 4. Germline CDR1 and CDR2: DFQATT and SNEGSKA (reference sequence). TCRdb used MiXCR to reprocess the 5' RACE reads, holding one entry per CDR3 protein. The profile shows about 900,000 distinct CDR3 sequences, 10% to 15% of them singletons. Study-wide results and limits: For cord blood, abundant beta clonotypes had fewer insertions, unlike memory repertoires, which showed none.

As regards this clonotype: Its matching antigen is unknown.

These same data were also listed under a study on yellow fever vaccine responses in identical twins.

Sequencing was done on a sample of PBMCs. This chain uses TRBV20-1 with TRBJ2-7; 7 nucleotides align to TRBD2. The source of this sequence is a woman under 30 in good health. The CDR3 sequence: CSARDLGGAYEQYV. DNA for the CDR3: TGCAGTGCTAGAGATCTGGGGGGGGCCTACGAGCAGTACGTC.